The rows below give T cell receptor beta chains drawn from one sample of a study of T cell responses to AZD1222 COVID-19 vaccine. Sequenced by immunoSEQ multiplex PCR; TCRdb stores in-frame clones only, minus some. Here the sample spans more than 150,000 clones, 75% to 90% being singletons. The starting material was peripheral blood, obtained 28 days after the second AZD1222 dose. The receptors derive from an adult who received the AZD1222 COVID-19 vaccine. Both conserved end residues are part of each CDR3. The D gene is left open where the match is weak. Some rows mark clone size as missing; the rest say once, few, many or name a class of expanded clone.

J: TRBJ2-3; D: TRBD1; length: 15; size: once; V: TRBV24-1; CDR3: CATSRQGASADTQYF; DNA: TGTGCCACCAGTAGACAGGGGGCCAGCGCAGATACGCAGTATTTT
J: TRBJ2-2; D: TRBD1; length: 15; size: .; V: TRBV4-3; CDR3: CASRHRGPNTGELFF; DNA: TGCGCCAGCAGACACAGGGGGCCGAACACCGGGGAGCTGTTTTTT
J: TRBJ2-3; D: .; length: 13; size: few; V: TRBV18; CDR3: CASSPLGTDTQYF; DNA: TGTGCCAGCTCACCACTCGGCACAGATACGCAGTATTTT
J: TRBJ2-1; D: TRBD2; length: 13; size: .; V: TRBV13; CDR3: CASILAGYNEQFF; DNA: TGTGCCAGCATCCTAGCGGGATACAATGAGCAGTTCTTC
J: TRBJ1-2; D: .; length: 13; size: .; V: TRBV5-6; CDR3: CASTREGGYGYTF; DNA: TGTGCCAGCACCCGCGAGGGCGGCTATGGCTACACCTTC
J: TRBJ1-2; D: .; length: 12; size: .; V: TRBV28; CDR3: CASGSLGGGYTF; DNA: TGTGCCAGCGGTTCACTTGGGGGCGGCTACACCTTC
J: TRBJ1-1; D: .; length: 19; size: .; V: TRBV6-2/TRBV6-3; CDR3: CASSNPPGQGRGPNTEAFF; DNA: TGTGCCAGCAGTAATCCTCCCGGACAAGGGAGGGGCCCGAACACTGAAGCTTTCTTT
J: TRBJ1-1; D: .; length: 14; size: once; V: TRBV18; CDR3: CASSPLVGDTEAFF; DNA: TGTGCCAGCTCACCACTGGTGGGGGACACTGAAGCTTTCTTT
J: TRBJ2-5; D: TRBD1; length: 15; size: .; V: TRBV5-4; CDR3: CASRTGTGGPETQYF; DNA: TGTGCCAGCAGAACCGGGACAGGGGGACCCGAGACCCAGTACTTC
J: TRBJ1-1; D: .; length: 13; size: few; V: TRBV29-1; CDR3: CSVEDGTMTEAFF; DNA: TGCAGCGTTGAAGACGGGACGATGACTGAAGCTTTCTTT
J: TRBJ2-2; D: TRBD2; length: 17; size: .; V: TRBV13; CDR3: CASSLKRLAGSAGELFF; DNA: TGTGCCAGCAGCTTAAAACGTCTAGCGGGTTCCGCCGGGGAGCTGTTTTTT
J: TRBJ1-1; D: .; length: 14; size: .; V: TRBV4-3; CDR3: CASSQDDRRTEAFF; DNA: TGCGCCAGCAGCCAAGACGACAGGAGGACTGAAGCTTTCTTT
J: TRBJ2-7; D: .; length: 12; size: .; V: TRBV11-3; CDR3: CASSNDNSEQYF; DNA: TGTGCCAGCAGCAACGATAACTCCGAACAGTACTTC
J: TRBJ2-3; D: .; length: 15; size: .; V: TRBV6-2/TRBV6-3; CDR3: CASSSRASHTDTQYF; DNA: TGTGCCAGCAGCTCGCGGGCGTCCCACACAGATACGCAGTATTTT
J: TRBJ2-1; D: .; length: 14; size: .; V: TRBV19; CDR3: CASSLLSSYNEQFF; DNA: TGTGCCAGTAGTCTATTAAGCTCCTACAATGAGCAGTTCTTC
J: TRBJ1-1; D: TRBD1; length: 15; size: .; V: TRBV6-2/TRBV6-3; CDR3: CASSYPDRINTEAFF; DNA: TGTGCCAGCAGTTACCCGGACAGGATTAACACTGAAGCTTTCTTT
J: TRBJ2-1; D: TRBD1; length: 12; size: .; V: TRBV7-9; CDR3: CASTDRVGEQFF; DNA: TGTGCCAGCACCGACAGGGTCGGTGAGCAGTTCTTC
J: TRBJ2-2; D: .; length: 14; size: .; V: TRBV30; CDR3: CAWSLAGNTGELFF; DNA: TGTGCCTGGAGCTTGGCAGGGAACACCGGGGAGCTGTTTTTT
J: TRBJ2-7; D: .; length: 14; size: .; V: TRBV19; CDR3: CASSIWHRVEEQYF; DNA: TGTGCCAGTAGTATATGGCACAGGGTGGAAGAGCAGTACTTC